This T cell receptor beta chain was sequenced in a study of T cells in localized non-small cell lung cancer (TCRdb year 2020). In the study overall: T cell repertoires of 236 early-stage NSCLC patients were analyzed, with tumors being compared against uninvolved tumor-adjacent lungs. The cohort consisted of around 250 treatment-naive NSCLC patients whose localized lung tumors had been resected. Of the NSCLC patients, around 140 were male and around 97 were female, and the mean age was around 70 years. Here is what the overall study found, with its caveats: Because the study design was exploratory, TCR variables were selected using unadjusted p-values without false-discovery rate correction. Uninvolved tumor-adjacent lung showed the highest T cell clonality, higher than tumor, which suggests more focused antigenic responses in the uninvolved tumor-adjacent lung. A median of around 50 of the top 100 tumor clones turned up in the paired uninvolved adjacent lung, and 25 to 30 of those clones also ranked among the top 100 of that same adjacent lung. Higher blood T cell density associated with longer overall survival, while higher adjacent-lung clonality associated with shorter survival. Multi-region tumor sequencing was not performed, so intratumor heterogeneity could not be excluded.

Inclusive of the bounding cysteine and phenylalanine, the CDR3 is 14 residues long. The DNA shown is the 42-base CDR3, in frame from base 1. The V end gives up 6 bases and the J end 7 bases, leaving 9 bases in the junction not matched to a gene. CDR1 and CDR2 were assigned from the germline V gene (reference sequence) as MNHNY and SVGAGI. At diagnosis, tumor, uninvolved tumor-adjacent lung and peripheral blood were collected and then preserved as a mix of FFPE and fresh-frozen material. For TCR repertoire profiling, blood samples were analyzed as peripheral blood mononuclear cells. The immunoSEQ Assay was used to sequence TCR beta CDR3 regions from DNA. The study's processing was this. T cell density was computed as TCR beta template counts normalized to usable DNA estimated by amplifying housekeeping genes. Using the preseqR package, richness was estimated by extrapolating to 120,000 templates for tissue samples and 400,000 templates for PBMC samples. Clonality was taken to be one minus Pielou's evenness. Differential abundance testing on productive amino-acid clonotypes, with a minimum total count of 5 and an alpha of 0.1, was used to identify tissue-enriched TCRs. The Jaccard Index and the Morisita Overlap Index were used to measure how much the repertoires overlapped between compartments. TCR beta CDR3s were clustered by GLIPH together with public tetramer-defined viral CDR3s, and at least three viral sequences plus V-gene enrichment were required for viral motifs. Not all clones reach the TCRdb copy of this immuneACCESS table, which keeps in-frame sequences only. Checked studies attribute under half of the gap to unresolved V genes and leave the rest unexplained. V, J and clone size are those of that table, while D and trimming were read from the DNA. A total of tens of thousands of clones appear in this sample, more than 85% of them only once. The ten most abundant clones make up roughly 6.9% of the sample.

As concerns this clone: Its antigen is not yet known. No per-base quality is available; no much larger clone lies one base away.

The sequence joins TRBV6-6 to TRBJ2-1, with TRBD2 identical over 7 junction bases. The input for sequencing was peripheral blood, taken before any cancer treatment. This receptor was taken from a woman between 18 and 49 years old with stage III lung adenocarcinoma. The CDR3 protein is CASSPGGIDNEQFF. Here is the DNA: TGTGCCAGCAGCCCCGGGGGGATTGATAATGAGCAGTTCTTC.